A selection of T cell receptor beta chains follows, all from one sample in a study of cytomegalovirus exposure and HLA in healthy donors. TCRdb keeps only in-frame clones here, not all; method: immunoSEQ multiplex PCR. Of 150,000 to 200,000 clones in the sample, around four fifths were seen once. The sample was PBMCs. These receptors all stem from a woman between 45 and 65 years old in good health and CMV-seropositive. Both conserved end residues are trimmed from each CDR3.

cdr3_aa,v_call,j_call,cdr3_length
ASSPDRVLAF,TRBV7-2,TRBJ1-1,10
ASSLALAGEAEQF,TRBV11-3,TRBJ2-1,13
SARVGQQQY,TRBV20-1,TRBJ2-7,9
ARTGDTGELF,TRBV9,TRBJ2-2,10
ASSVSTNTGELF,TRBV5-1,TRBJ2-2,12
ASRHNRDRGGEQY,TRBV6-5,TRBJ2-5,13
AISDGAGDEQY,TRBV2,TRBJ2-7,11
ARSFSSKHEQY,TRBV7-5,TRBJ2-7,11
ASSVGASETATYEQY,TRBV2,TRBJ2-7,15
ASSVDGVKNTEAF,TRBV9,TRBJ1-1,13
ASSFGTGDPSSYEQY,TRBV5-4,TRBJ2-7,15
ASSYMPRGDTEAF,TRBV6-6,TRBJ1-1,13
ASSYRGLNTEAF,TRBV6-5,TRBJ1-1,12
ASSVTTGGGNSPLH,TRBV6-1,TRBJ1-6,14
SARRQGGAF,TRBV20-1,TRBJ1-1,9
ASSLGDRLNTEAF,TRBV7-9,TRBJ1-1,13
ASSTGLAGLGEQF,TRBV19,TRBJ2-1,13
ASSPEHPEAF,TRBV18,TRBJ1-1,10